A single sample gave rise to the 19 T cell receptor beta chains below, sequenced in a study of blood T cell repertoires in COVID-19. Method: immunoSEQ multiplex PCR; TCRdb's copy keeps in-frame clones and lacks some. The table shows about 44,000 clones, with around four fifths occurring only once. The sample taken for sequencing was peripheral blood. Receptor source: a human donor in a cohort sampled during active COVID-19.

The chain links TRBV23-1 to TRBJ1-3, with 8 nucleotides matching TRBD1. TRBV23-1 is filed as an ORF, its function uncertain. With V trimmed by 8 bases and J by 0 bases, 12 bases remained unmatched. The CDR3 is made up of 17 amino acids. This chain's CDR3 is CASPVPGQGFSGNTIYF. CDR3 DNA sequence: TGCGCCAGCCCAGTCCCCGGACAGGGCTTCTCTGGAAACACCATATATTTT.

J is TRBJ2-5 and V is TRBV5-1; D remains unclear. The V end was cut by 4 bases, the J end by 0 bases, with 13 bases between. The CDR3 length is 15 residues. Germline assignment: CDR1 SGHRS and CDR2 YFSETQ. For the CDR3, the DNA is TGCGCCAGCAGCCCCCCCCCTTCGTACCAAGAGACCCAGTACTTC. Protein sequence: CASSPPPSYQETQYF.

The chain employs TRBV5-6 and TRBJ1-6, with a weak D call TRBD1 (6 bases). Germline V gene lookup returns CDR1 SGHDT and CDR2 YYEEEE. Trimming removed 7 bases from V and 5 bases from J, with 10 bases in between. The CDR3 extends over 13 amino acids. CDR3 in DNA: TGTGCCAGCCACAGGGAGAATAATTCACCCCTCCACTTT. Amino acids: CASHRENNSPLHF. The full variable domain, completed using reference TRBV5-6 and TRBJ1-6, is DAGVTQSPTHLIKTRGQQVTLRCSPKSGHDTVSWYQQALGQGPQFIFQYYEEEERQRGNFPDRFSGHQFPNYSSELNVNALLLGDSALYLCASHRENNSPLHFGNGTRLTVT.

The CDR3 is CAWNWGSHFSGANVLTF. The CDR3 nucleotides are TGTGCCTGGAACTGGGGCAGTCATTTCTCTGGGGCCAACGTCCTGACTTTC. The J gene is TRBJ2-6, the V gene TRBV30, with D possibly matching TRBD1 (5 bases). V was cut by 4 bases and J by 0 bases, with 16 bases left in between. The CDR3 spans 17 residues. CDR1 is GTSNPN and CDR2 is SVGIG in the germline V gene (reference sequence).

J is TRBJ2-7 and V is TRBV9; TRBD2 agrees at 11 bases. With 3 bases clipped from V and 7 bases from J, the junction kept 6 bases outside the gene matches. The length of the CDR3 is 14 residues. The V gene's germline CDR1 is SGDLS and CDR2 YYNGEE. This CDR3 reads CASSGSGGAREQYF. As DNA, the CDR3 is TGTGCCAGCAGCGGTAGCGGGGGGGCGCGGGAGCAGTACTTC.

This chain connects TRBV5-1 to TRBJ2-3, with TRBD2 identical over 10 bases. Per germline, CDR1 SGHRS and CDR2 YFSETQ. The CDR3 covers 16 residues. J was trimmed by 1 base and V by 4 bases; bases with no gene match: 6. CDR3 in DNA: TGCGCCAGCAGCCAGGGACTAGCGTGGCGCACAGATACGCAGTATTTT. Translating gives CASSQGLAWRTDTQYF.

The V gene is TRBV11-2, the J gene TRBJ1-5; D gene unclear. Germline V gives CDR1 SGHAT, CDR2 FQNNGV. The CDR3 runs to 13 residues. The ends were cut back, 1 base at V and 6 bases at J, with 7 bases in the middle. The CDR3 reads CASSLGLRQPQHF. The DNA for the CDR3 is TGTGCCAGCAGCTTAGGTCTTCGTCAGCCCCAGCATTTT.

The J gene is TRBJ1-5, the V gene TRBV27; no reliable D call. The V gene lost 10 bases and the J gene lost 4 bases, with 14 bases spanning the gap. CDR3 length: 13 residues. Germline CDR1 reads MNHEY; CDR2 reads SMNVEV (reference sequence). This CDR3 reads CATRRRENQPQHF. CDR3 DNA: TGTGCCACCCGACGGAGGGAAAATCAGCCCCAGCATTTT.

The chain couples TRBV6-6 to TRBJ2-2; TRBD1 might be the D (6 bases). The CDR3 spans 14 residues. The V end lost 2 bases, the J end lost 5 bases, and 9 bases lay between the germline ends. CDR1 and CDR2 from the germline V gene are MNHNY and SVGAGI (reference sequence). CDR3 bases: TGTGCCAGCAGTTACGGGACACCTACCGGGGAGCTGTTTTTT. Residues: CASSYGTPTGELFF.

V and J are TRBV7-9 and TRBJ1-1; the match to TRBD1 covers 8 bases. From germline, CDR1 is SEHNR and CDR2 FQNEAQ (reference sequence). The trim removed 5 bases at V and 0 bases at J, leaving 5 bases unmatched. CDR3 length equals 15 residues. In DNA form, the CDR3 reads TGTGCCAGCAGCCCACGGGACAGGATGAACACTGAAGCTTTCTTT. It codes for CASSPRDRMNTEAFF.

The chain couples TRBV2 to TRBJ1-5; 8 bases agree with TRBD1. The length of the CDR3 is 13 residues. Germline V gene lookup returns CDR1 SNHLY and CDR2 FYNNEI. With 2 bases clipped from V and 9 bases from J, the junction kept 3 bases outside the gene matches. CDR3: CASSEQGAAPQHF. The DNA of the CDR3 is TGTGCCAGCAGTGAACAGGGGGCCGCGCCCCAGCATTTT.

V and J are TRBV19 and TRBJ2-3, with 14 bases aligning to TRBD2. The CDR3 has 15 residues. J was trimmed by 5 bases and V by 9 bases; bases with no gene match: 7. CDR1 and CDR2 from the germline V gene are LNHDA and SQIVND (reference sequence). The CDR3 reads CARTTSGGDIDTQYF. The CDR3 DNA is TGTGCCAGAACGACTAGCGGGGGGGATATAGATACGCAGTATTTT.

The chain has TRBV11-2 and TRBJ1-1, with 7 positions matching TRBD1. V lost 1 base, J lost 4 bases, and 15 bases stayed unmatched. The length of the CDR3 is 18 residues. From germline, CDR1 is SGHAT and CDR2 FQNNGV. CDR3 amino acids: CASSLARTGPPASTEAFF. The CDR3 nucleotides read TGTGCCAGCAGCTTAGCGAGGACAGGACCACCAGCCTCCACTGAAGCTTTCTTT.

The CDR3 DNA sequence: TGTGCCAGCAGCTTGCAGCGGGGGGGCCGGGAGACCCAGTACTTC. As protein: CASSLQRGGRETQYF. The chain combines TRBV5-5 with TRBJ2-5, with 10 bases matching TRBD2. The V gene end was trimmed by 1 base and the J gene end by 5 bases; junction bases not matched to a gene: 5. CDR3 length: 15 amino acids. CDR1 is SGHKS and CDR2 is YYEKEE in the germline V gene (reference sequence).

The chain has TRBV19 and TRBJ1-6; D uncertain. CDR1 is LNHDA and CDR2 is SQIVND in the germline V gene (reference sequence). There are 13 residues in the CDR3. V shed 7 bases and J shed 9 bases, with 13 bases lying between them. CDR3 nucleotide sequence: TGTGCCAGTATCAGAGGGAACGGTTCACCCCTCCACTTT. This sequence encodes CASIRGNGSPLHF.

This clone was detected once. The chain has TRBV14 and TRBJ1-1; the match to TRBD1 covers 11 bases. The germline CDR1 and CDR2 sequences are SGHDN and FVKESK. V lost 2 bases to trimming and J lost 0 bases; unmatched junction nucleotides: 5. The CDR3 sequence is 17 residues long. The CDR3 sequence: CASSQRTGGRMNTEAFF. For the CDR3, the DNA is TGTGCCAGCAGCCAAAGGACAGGGGGCAGGATGAACACTGAAGCTTTCTTT.

This chain uses TRBV6-5 with TRBJ1-5; tentatively, D is TRBD1 (6 bases). V lost 8 bases to trimming and J lost 1 base, with 15 bases between them. The CDR3 extends over 15 amino acids. The germline V gene has CDR1 MNHEY and CDR2 SVGAGI. The CDR3 region has the DNA TGTGCCAGCGGATCCGGGACACACAGCAATCAGCCCCAGCATTTT. Translating gives CASGSGTHSNQPQHF.

V usage is TRBV7-3 and J usage is TRBJ1-6, with 10 bases fitting TRBD1. Germline CDR1 and CDR2: SGHTA and FQGTGA. J was trimmed by 7 bases and V by 2 bases; bases with no gene match: 2. This CDR3 comprises 15 residues. DNA for the CDR3: TGTGCCAGCAGCTTAGAGGACAGGGGGAATTCACCCCTCCACTTT. Its protein is CASSLEDRGNSPLHF.

J is TRBJ2-1 and V is TRBV13; 9 bases line up with TRBD2. Per germline, CDR1 PRHDT and CDR2 FYEKMQ (reference sequence). The CDR3 covers 15 residues. With V trimmed by 2 bases and J by 8 bases, 7 bases remained unmatched. CDR3 sequence (DNA): TGTGCCAGCAGCTTATACGGCGGGGGGGCCGATGAGCAGTTCTTC. It translates to CASSLYGGGADEQFF.